This T cell receptor (beta chain) was identified in a study of T cells after yellow fever vaccination. Notes on the study in general: Post-booster repertoires again held most primary-vaccination clones (roughly 96% CD4, roughly 90% CD8).

This clonotype was picked up a small number of times. Its matching antigen is unknown. TCRdb used MiXCR to reprocess the 5' RACE reads, holding one entry per CDR3 protein. This sample carries approximately 550,000 distinct CDR3 sequences, 15% to 20% of them seen once, and the ten largest clones take approximately 14%. Germline assignment: CDR1 DFQATT and CDR2 SNEGSKA (reference sequence). V shed 1 base and J shed 5 bases, with 11 bases lying between them. This CDR3 spans 14 amino acids. The TCR was taken from a young man who received the YFV17D yellow fever vaccine. This specimen was PBMCs, taken 15 days after the yellow fever booster vaccination. V gene TRBV20-1 combines with J gene TRBJ2-2; either TRBD1 or TRBD2 may fit D (5 bases each). For the CDR3, the DNA is TGCAGTGCTAGAGTGGCAGGGAGAACCGGGGAGCTGTTTTTT. Translated, it gives CSARVAGRTGELFF.